This note documents a single T cell receptor beta chain sequence. Its antigen is unknown. This specimen belongs to a study of cytomegalovirus exposure and HLA in healthy donors. Study-wide results and caveats: The authors considered a cluster of highly shared sequence variants likely to be a sequencing artifact. Per a later analysis, 15,000 to 20,000 TCR beta sequences showed association with HLA alleles at 0.05 false discovery rate. Later on, a genetic analysis was performed. It linked a missense variant in DCLRE1C with V- and J-gene trimming of TCR beta.

Primers: 60 Vbeta forward and 13 Jbeta reverse. Method: immunoSEQ multiplex PCR; TCRdb's copy keeps in-frame clones and lacks some. Here the sample spans over 150,000 clones, 65% to 75% being singletons. V lost 6 bases to trimming and J lost 2 bases, with 16 bases between them. Germline V CDR1 and CDR2: MDHEN, SYDVKM. The CDR3 is 15 residues long. Those who donated were healthy bone marrow donors. This receptor was identified in a man in his late teens or twenties in good health and CMV-seronegative. The chain is built from TRBV28 and TRBJ1-2, with D perhaps matching TRBD1 (6 bases). The sample comprised PBMCs. DNA of the CDR3: TGTGCCAGCAGCACAACGGGACATAAAAACTATGGCTACACCTTC. Translated: CASSTTGHKNYGYTF.